Shown below are 19 T cell receptor beta chains from a single sample sequenced in a study of cytomegalovirus exposure and HLA in healthy donors. In the PCR, 60 Vbeta and 13 Jbeta primers were used. TCRdb's table, derived via immunoSEQ multiplex PCR, lists solely in-frame clones and lacks some. The data hold around 87,000 clones, with roughly 80% observed a single time. The sequenced material came from PBMCs. These TCRs come from a girl aged 2 to 9 in good health and CMV-seropositive.

This clone showed up just a few times. This chain links TRBV4-1 with TRBJ2-1; 10 nucleotides match TRBD1. J was trimmed by 6 bases and V by 2 bases; bases with no gene match: 10. CDR1 MGHRA and CDR2 YSYEKL come from the germline V gene. This CDR3 is 17 amino acids long. CDR3 nucleotides: TGCGCCAGCAGCCAACTAAGGTGGGGACAGGGGAGCAATGAGCAGTTCTTC. It is translated as CASSQLRWGQGSNEQFF.

The V and J genes are TRBV4-1 and TRBJ1-2; a weak D match, TRBD1 (5 bases). Germline CDR1 reads MGHRA; CDR2 reads YSYEKL. The CDR3 loop spans 13 amino acids. Trimming removed 0 bases from V and 13 bases from J, with 15 bases in between. Here the CDR3 DNA reads TGCGCCAGCAGCCAAGATGATACAGGCATACTCACCTTC. Encoded protein: CASSQDDTGILTF.

This clone occurred once. The chain carries TRBV28 and TRBJ1-1; TRBD1 agrees at 9 bases. This CDR3 region has 18 residues. Unmatched junction bases numbered 9, after V lost 1 base and J lost 0 bases. Germline CDR1 MDHEN, CDR2 SYDVKM. In nucleotides, the CDR3 is TGTGCCAGCAGTTTATTTCTGGACAGGGGATTCATGAACACTGAAGCTTTCTTT. Translation gives CASSLFLDRGFMNTEAFF.

This chain joins TRBV30 and TRBJ2-1; no definite D call. The V end lost 4 bases, the J end lost 0 bases, and 7 bases lay between the germline ends. The germline V gene has CDR1 GTSNPN and CDR2 SVGIG (reference sequence). The CDR3 extends over 13 amino acids. The CDR3 sequence: CAWKESSYNEQFF. CDR3 nucleotides: TGTGCCTGGAAGGAGAGCTCCTACAATGAGCAGTTCTTC.

The table lists this clone with a few counts. The J gene is TRBJ2-1, the V gene TRBV4-1; 7 bases line up with TRBD2. From germline, CDR1 is MGHRA and CDR2 YSYEKL. Trimming removed 1 base from V and 4 bases from J; junction bases left unmatched: 7. The CDR3 has 16 amino acids. CDR3 DNA sequence: TGCGCCAGCAGCCAAGTGGGGCGGGAGAAGTACAATGAGCAGTTCTTC. Translation gives CASSQVGREKYNEQFF.

This rearrangement joins TRBV6-1 to TRBJ1-2; 7 nucleotides match TRBD1. V shed 6 bases, J shed 7 bases, and the junction held 5 bases outside the gene matches. The CDR3 is 12 residues long. The germline V gene encodes CDR1 MNHNS and CDR2 SASEGT. CDR3 protein: CASRGDRAGYTF. The CDR3 DNA sequence: TGTGCCAGCAGAGGCGACAGGGCTGGCTACACCTTC.

The chain uses TRBV27 and TRBJ1-5; D is possibly TRBD1 (6 bases). Deletions cut 5 bases from V and 11 bases from J, with 19 bases between. The CDR3 covers 14 residues. Germline loops: CDR1 MNHEY, CDR2 SMNVEV (reference sequence). CDR3 in DNA: TGTGCCAGCAGTCTCCGGGACACCCTTGACGCCCAGCATTTT. This codes for CASSLRDTLDAQHF.

This clone was found a few times. This chain uses TRBV28 with TRBJ1-5, with D uncertain. This CDR3 contains 15 residues. Germline V gene data show CDR1 as MDHEN and CDR2 as SYDVKM. V was cut by 6 bases and J by 8 bases, with 20 bases left in between. The CDR3 DNA reads as TGTGCCAGCAGCGGGATGTCAGGTTATTGGGAGCCCCAGCATTTT. It yields the protein CASSGMSGYWEPQHF.

The rearrangement links TRBV30 to TRBJ1-3, with D perhaps matching TRBD1 (6 bases). Between the trimmed V and J ends, which lost 0 bases and 4 bases, there was a span of 10 bases. The CDR3 runs to 14 residues. In germline, CDR1 is GTSNPN, CDR2 SVGIG (reference sequence). This chain's CDR3 is CAWSVGGAGNTIYF. DNA of the CDR3: TGTGCCTGGAGTGTTGGGGGGGCGGGAAACACCATATATTTT.

J is TRBJ1-2 and V is TRBV2; D gene unclear. Per the germline V gene, CDR1 is SNHLY and CDR2 is FYNNEI. The CDR3 length is 11 residues. The germline V and J ends were trimmed by 6 bases and 4 bases, with 6 bases remaining between them. CDR3 DNA sequence: TGTGCCAGCAGGGCAAGCTATGGCTACACCTTC. It yields the protein CASRASYGYTF.

V usage is TRBV6-6 and J usage is TRBJ1-1, with D possibly being TRBD1 (5 bases). Trimming cost V 8 bases and J 3 bases, with 10 bases left between them. Germline V lookup: CDR1 MNHNY, CDR2 SVGAGI (reference sequence). The CDR3 sequence is 12 residues long. CDR3 DNA sequence: TGTGCCAGCTCTCCGGGGGACACTGAAGCTTTCTTT. It codes for CASSPGDTEAFF.

The chain is built from TRBV30 and TRBJ2-7; D is unclear. The germline gives CDR1 GTSNPN, CDR2 SVGIG (reference sequence). The CDR3 covers 14 residues. Trimming shortened V by 6 bases and J by 0 bases, and 15 bases separated the two germline ends. The CDR3 nucleotides read TGTGCCTGTCCGTCGACTGCCCGCTCCTACGAGCAGTACTTC. This encodes CACPSTARSYEQYF.

This clone was seen just once. The V gene is TRBV5-6, the J gene TRBJ2-3; TRBD1 agrees at 10 bases. After removal of 4 bases from V and 2 bases from J, the junction contained 7 bases not matched to a gene. This CDR3 region has 16 residues. Germline V CDR1 and CDR2: SGHDT, YYEEEE. In DNA, the CDR3 is TGTGCCAGCAGCCTTGTTGGGACAGGGGTCACAGATACGCAGTATTTT. Its translation is CASSLVGTGVTDTQYF.

CDR3 loop: CAWAGDTNEKLFF. DNA of the CDR3: TGTGCCTGGGCAGGGGATACTAATGAAAAACTGTTTTTT. V and J are TRBV30 and TRBJ1-4; possible D gene TRBD1, 6 bases. Germline CDR1 reads GTSNPN; CDR2 reads SVGIG (reference sequence). The CDR3 is 13 amino acids. V was pared by 5 bases and J by 2 bases, with 9 bases between.

This CDR3 is CASSPGHSYEQYF. CDR3 bases: TGTGCCAGCAGCCCGGGACATTCCTACGAGCAGTACTTC. This chain joins TRBV6-5 and TRBJ2-7; TRBD1 is a possible D gene (6 bases). V lost 6 bases to trimming and J lost 1 base, with 10 bases between them. Germline-derived CDR1 and CDR2 are MNHEY and SVGAGI. This CDR3 has 13 residues.

This clone has a single count. This chain uses TRBV15 with TRBJ2-2, with TRBD2 identical over 10 bases. The CDR3 spans 23 residues. In germline, CDR1 is LNHNV, CDR2 YYDKDF (reference sequence). V was pared by 0 bases and J by 4 bases, with 23 bases of the junction left unmatched. The chain's CDR3 is CATSRDAQDPGLAKGGSTGELFF. In DNA form, the CDR3 reads TGTGCCACCAGCAGAGATGCCCAGGACCCGGGACTAGCGAAAGGAGGCAGCACCGGGGAGCTGTTTTTT.

The V gene is TRBV7-8, the J gene TRBJ1-1; weak D call: TRBD1 (6 bases). V was pared by 5 bases and J by 1 base, with 17 bases between. Germline V gene data show CDR1 as SGHVS and CDR2 as FQNEAQ. The CDR3 loop spans 16 amino acids. In DNA form, the CDR3 reads TGTGCCAGCAGCGCCACCTCAGGGGCCCCGAACACTGAAGCTTTCTTT. This codes for CASSATSGAPNTEAFF.

The V gene is TRBV30, the J gene TRBJ1-4; 10 nucleotides match TRBD1. The CDR3 is made up of 13 amino acids. CDR1 GTSNPN and CDR2 SVGIG come from the germline V gene (reference sequence). CDR3 sequence (DNA): TGTGCTGGTCGGTCCGGACAGGGGGTGAAACTGTTTTTT. This translates into CAGRSGQGVKLFF.

There are a few counts of this clone. Additional DNA sequences in this sample encode the identical CDR3. The chain joins TRBV7-9 to TRBJ1-1; D gene uncertain. Germline CDR1 is SEHNR and CDR2 is FQNEAQ (reference sequence). The V end was cut by 0 bases, the J end by 4 bases, with 3 bases between. The CDR3 length is 12 residues. CDR3 loop: CASSLAGTEAFF. The CDR3 DNA sequence: TGTGCCAGCAGCTTAGCCGGCACTGAAGCTTTCTTT.